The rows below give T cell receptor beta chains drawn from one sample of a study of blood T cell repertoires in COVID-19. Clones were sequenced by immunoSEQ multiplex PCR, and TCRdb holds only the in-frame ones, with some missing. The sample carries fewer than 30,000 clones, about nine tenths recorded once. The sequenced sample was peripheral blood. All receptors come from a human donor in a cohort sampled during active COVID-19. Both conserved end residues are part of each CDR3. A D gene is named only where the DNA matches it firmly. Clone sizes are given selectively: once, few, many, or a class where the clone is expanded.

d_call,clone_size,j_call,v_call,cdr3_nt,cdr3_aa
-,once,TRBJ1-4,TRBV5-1,TGCGCCAGCAGTTTCGGGGAAGTTAATGAAAAACTGTTTTTT,CASSFGEVNEKLFF
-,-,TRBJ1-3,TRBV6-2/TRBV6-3,TGTGCCAGCAGTACCACACCGGGACATCCTTCCTCTGGAAACACCATATATTTT,CASSTTPGHPSSGNTIYF
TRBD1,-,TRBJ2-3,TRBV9,TGTGCCAGCAGCGTAGCAGGGGGCGAAGATACGCAGTATTTT,CASSVAGGEDTQYF
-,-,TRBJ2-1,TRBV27,TGTGCCAGCAGATACAGGGATTCCAAGTACAATGAGCAGTTCTTC,CASRYRDSKYNEQFF
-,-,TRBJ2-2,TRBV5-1,TGCGCCAGCAGCTTGGCTCCAGGCGCGAACACCGGGGAGCTGTTTTTT,CASSLAPGANTGELFF
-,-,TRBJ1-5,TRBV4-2,TGTGCCAGCAGCCAAGATATGTCTGCGGGTCAGCCCCAGCATTTT,CASSQDMSAGQPQHF
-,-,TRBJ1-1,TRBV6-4,TGTGCCAGCAGTGACCAACGGGGCACTGAAGCTTTCTTT,CASSDQRGTEAFF
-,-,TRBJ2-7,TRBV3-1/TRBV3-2,TGTGCCAGCAGCCAAGTTCACGCGACATACTACGAGCAGTACTTC,CASSQVHATYYEQYF
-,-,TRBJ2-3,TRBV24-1,TGTGCCACCAGTGATCCCAGCGAGGGTCCTGGCACAGATACGCAGTATTTT,CATSDPSEGPGTDTQYF
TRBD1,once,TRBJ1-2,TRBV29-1,TGCAGTGGACAGGGAAATGACTATGGCTACACCTTC,CSGQGNDYGYTF
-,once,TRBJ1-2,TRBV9,TGTGCCAGCAGCGGGGAGGACTATGGCTACACCTTC,CASSGEDYGYTF
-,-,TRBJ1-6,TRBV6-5,TGTGCCAGCAGTTACTCGGGGGCGGCGAATTCACCCCTCCACTTT,CASSYSGAANSPLHF
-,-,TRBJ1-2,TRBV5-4,TGTGCCAGCAGCTTGACAGGGAGCATCTATGGCTACACCTTC,CASSLTGSIYGYTF
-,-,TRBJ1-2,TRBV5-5,TGTGCCAGCAGCTTCAGAACCCCCCTCTATGGCTACACCTTC,CASSFRTPLYGYTF
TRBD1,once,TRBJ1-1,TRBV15,TGTGCCACCAGCAGACCTGACAGGGGGCTCCGAATGAACACTGAAGCTTTCTTT,CATSRPDRGLRMNTEAFF
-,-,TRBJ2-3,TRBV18,TGTGCCAGCTCACCTGCGGGATCTGGGACAGATACGCAGTATTTT,CASSPAGSGTDTQYF
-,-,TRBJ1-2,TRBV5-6,TGTGCCAGCAGCTTCCGTAACAATGGCTACACCTTC,CASSFRNNGYTF
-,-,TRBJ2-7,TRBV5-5,TGTGCCAGCAGCTTTACGGGCTACGAGCAGTACTTC,CASSFTGYEQYF
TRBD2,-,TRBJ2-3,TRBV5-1,TGCGCCAGCAGCTTGAGGGGCCCTAGCGGGGGAAACACAGATACGCAGTATTTT,CASSLRGPSGGNTDTQYF
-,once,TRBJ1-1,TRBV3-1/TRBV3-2,TGTGCCAGCAGCCCTGGAGGGTTTCCTGAAGCTTTCTTT,CASSPGGFPEAFF
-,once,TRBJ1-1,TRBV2,TGTGCCAGATCTTCTGGCAGACAGAACACTGAAGCTTTCTTT,CARSSGRQNTEAFF
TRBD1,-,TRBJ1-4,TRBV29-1,TGCAGCGTCACTCCCGGGACAGCCAGCAATGAAAAACTGTTTTTT,CSVTPGTASNEKLFF
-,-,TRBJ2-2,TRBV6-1,TGTGCCAGCAGTGAGGGTTGGGGCAGCACGAACACCGGGGAGCTGTTTTTT,CASSEGWGSTNTGELFF
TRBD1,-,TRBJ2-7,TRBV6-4,TGTGCCAGCAGGACAGGGGGCTACGAGCAGTACTTC,CASRTGGYEQYF
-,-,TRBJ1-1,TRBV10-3,TGTGCCACCAAACCCCGGACAGTCCAGAACCTGGAAGCTTTCTTT,CATKPRTVQNLEAFF
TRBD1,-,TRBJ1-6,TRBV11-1,TGTGCCAGCAGCGCTGGACAGGACTCCTATAATTCACCCCTCCACTTT,CASSAGQDSYNSPLHF
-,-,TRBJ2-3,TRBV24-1,TGTGCCACCAAAAAACACGGGAGCACAGATACGCAGTATTTT,CATKKHGSTDTQYF
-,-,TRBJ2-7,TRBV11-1,TGTGCCAGCGGGGAGACACCTTCCTCCTACGAGCAGTACTTC,CASGETPSSYEQYF
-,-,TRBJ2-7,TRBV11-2,TGTGCCAGCAGCTTAGGTCTAGCTAATTCGTGGCAGTACTTC,CASSLGLANSWQYF
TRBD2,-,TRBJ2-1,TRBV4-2,TGTGCCAGCAGCCAAGAGGCTAGCGGGGGTGCCTACAATGAGCAGTTCTTC,CASSQEASGGAYNEQFF
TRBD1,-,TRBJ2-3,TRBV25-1,TGTGCCAGCAGTGAATATAGGACCCAGGGGGCAGATACGCAGTATTTT,CASSEYRTQGADTQYF
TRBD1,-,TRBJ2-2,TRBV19,TGTGCCAGTACCAACAACAGGGGGCCATCCGGGGAGCTGTTTTTT,CASTNNRGPSGELFF
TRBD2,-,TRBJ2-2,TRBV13,TGTGCCAGCAGCCCCCCGGGAGGGAGGGAGCTGTTTTTT,CASSPPGGRELFF
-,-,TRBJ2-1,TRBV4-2,TGTGCCAGCAGCCGCGGCGTTAATGAGCAGTTCTTC,CASSRGVNEQFF
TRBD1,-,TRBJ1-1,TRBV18,TGTGCCAGCTCACCTAGCAGACAGGGATCGGGCACTGAAGCTTTCTTT,CASSPSRQGSGTEAFF
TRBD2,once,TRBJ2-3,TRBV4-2,TGTGCCAGCAGCCAAGACCTCGCCGGGGGGGCCGAAGATACGCAGTATTTT,CASSQDLAGGAEDTQYF
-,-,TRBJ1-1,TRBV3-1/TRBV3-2,TGTGCCAGCAGCCTACACCAGAACACTGAAGCTTTCTTT,CASSLHQNTEAFF
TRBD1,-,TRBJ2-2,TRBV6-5,TGTGCCAGCAATCAGGGACAGGGGCACGGGGAGCTGTTTTTT,CASNQGQGHGELFF
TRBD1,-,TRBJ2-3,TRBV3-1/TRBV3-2,TGTGCCAGCAGCCAAGGCCAGGGGGCGACCACGGGTACGCAGTATTTT,CASSQGQGATTGTQYF
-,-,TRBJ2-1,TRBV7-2,TGTGCCAGCAGCTTAGCGGCGACTTTGACCTCCTACAATGAGCAGTTCTTC,CASSLAATLTSYNEQFF
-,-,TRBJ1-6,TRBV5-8,TGTGCCAGCAGCCTTGACACGAATAATTCACCCCTCCACTTT,CASSLDTNNSPLHF
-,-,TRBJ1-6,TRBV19,TGTGCCAGTAGTATGCCGGGGAGGGGAGGGGCACCCCTCCACTTT,CASSMPGRGGAPLHF
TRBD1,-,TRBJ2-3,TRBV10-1,TGCGCCAGCAGTGAGGGGACAGGGGAGGGTGCAGATACGCAGTATTTT,CASSEGTGEGADTQYF
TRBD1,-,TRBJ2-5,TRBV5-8,TGTGCCAGCAGCTTTCGGACAGGGGGCGTGGAGACCCAGTACTTC,CASSFRTGGVETQYF
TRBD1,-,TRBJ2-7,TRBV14,TGTGCCAGCAGCCAAGCCACTAGGGACAGGGGATACGAGCAGTACTTC,CASSQATRDRGYEQYF
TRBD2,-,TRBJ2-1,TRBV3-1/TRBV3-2,TGTGCCAGCAGCCAAGAAGTCCGGGGGGGCAATGAGCAGTTCTTC,CASSQEVRGGNEQFF
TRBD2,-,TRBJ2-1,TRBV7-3,TGTGCCAGCAGCCCCGGACTAGCGATCGATGAGCAGTTCTTC,CASSPGLAIDEQFF